The subject of this entry is one T cell receptor beta chain. Its matching antigen is unknown. Generated by immunoSEQ multiplex PCR, the TCRdb table keeps only in-frame clones and is missing some. In the table there are about 120,000 clones, around 80% of which are singletons. The data were taken from a study of radiation and T cells in renal cell carcinoma. Across the whole study: Nephrectomy followed 15 Gy stereotactic body radiation by 4 weeks. Findings and caveats of the study: Top tumor clonotypes rose in blood 2 weeks post-radiation, then contracted.

Time point: blood 2 weeks post-SBRT. Treatment here: 15 Gy SBRT to primary tumor, nephrectomy 4 weeks later. Serial blood draws occurred at baseline and 2 and 4 weeks post-SBRT. Clear cell pathology was present in this patient's renal cell carcinoma. The TCR sequence derives from a man aged 50-60 years with renal cell carcinoma. The sequenced sample was blood, obtained from a patient whose treatment included radiotherapy and nephrectomy.

CDR3 residues: CASTPRLSGANVLTF. DNA of the CDR3: TGTGCCAGCACTCCGCGACTCTCTGGGGCCAACGTCCTGACTTTC. The rearrangement uses TRBV27 and TRBJ2-6, with no clear D. Trimming removed 7 bases at V and 0 bases at J, with 10 bases between. Germline-derived CDR1 and CDR2 are MNHEY and SMNVEV (reference sequence). This CDR3 is 15 amino acids long.